The source of this T cell receptor (beta chain) is a study of Ad26.COV2.S vaccination and SARS-CoV-2 variants. Notes on the study in general: Post-vaccination spike-specific CD8+ and CD4+ T cell responses reportedly had substantial breadth. Researchers reported similar non-spike TCR breadth in vaccine and placebo recipients.

Germline V gene sequence: CDR1 MDHEN, CDR2 SYDVKM. The junction had 5 bases not matched to a gene; V was cut back by 5 bases and J by 3 bases. The CDR3 sequence is 15 residues long. The table came from immunoSEQ multiplex PCR; TCRdb's copy has only in-frame clones and leaves some out. The table lists more than 120,000 clones, roughly 88% of them singletons. Concerning this clone: What it recognizes is unknown.

V gene TRBV28 combines with J gene TRBJ1-2, with 11 positions matching TRBD1. Sequences were derived from peripheral blood, sampled after recovery from COVID-19. This receptor was taken from a human donor who had recovered from COVID-19. The CDR3 DNA is TGTGCCAGCAGTCCCGGGACAGGGGGATACTATGGCTACACCTTC. Residues: CASSPGTGGYYGYTF.